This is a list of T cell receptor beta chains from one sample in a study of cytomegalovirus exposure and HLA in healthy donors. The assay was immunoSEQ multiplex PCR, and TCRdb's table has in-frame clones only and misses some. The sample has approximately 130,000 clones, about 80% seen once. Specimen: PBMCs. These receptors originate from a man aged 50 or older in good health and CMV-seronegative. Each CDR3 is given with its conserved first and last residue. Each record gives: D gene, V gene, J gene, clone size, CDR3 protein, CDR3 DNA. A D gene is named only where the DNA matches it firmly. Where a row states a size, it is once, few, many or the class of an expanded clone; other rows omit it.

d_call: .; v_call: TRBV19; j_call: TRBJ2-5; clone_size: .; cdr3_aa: CASGVETQYF; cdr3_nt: TGTGCCAGCGGGGTGGAGACCCAGTACTTC
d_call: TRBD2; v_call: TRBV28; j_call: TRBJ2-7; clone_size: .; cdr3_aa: CASSFPGRGEQYF; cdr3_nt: TGTGCCAGCAGTTTCCCAGGGAGGGGCGAGCAGTACTTC
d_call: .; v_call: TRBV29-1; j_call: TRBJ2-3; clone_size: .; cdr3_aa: CSVSSGTSTDTQYF; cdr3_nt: TGCAGCGTCTCGAGCGGAACTAGCACAGATACGCAGTATTTT
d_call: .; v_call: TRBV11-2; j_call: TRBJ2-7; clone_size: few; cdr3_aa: CASSPITRDSEQYF; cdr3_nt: TGTGCCAGCAGCCCCATAACCAGGGATTCCGAGCAGTACTTC
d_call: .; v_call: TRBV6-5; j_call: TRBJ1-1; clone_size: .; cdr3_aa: CASTPPGLGNTEAFF; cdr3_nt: TGTGCCAGCACCCCCCCAGGGCTAGGGAACACTGAAGCTTTCTTT
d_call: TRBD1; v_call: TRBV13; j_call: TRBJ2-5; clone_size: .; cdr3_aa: CASSFWQGAGEQYF; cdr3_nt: TGTGCCAGCAGCTTTTGGCAGGGGGCGGGTGAGCAGTACTTC
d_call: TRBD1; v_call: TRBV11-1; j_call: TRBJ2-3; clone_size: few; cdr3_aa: CASSLTGDRTDTQYF; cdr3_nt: TGTGCCAGCAGCTTAACAGGGGATCGCACAGATACGCAGTATTTT
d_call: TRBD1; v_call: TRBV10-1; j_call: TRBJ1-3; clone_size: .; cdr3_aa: CASKTGYHSGNTIYF; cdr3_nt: TGCGCCAGCAAGACAGGGTATCACTCTGGAAACACCATATATTTT
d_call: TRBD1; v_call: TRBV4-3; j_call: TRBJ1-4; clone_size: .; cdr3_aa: CASSRGRDSYNEKLFF; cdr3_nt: TGCGCCAGCAGCCGAGGCCGGGACAGCTATAATGAAAAACTGTTTTTT
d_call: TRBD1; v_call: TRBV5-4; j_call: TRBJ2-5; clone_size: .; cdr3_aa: CASSARTGKLETQYF; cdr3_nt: TGTGCCAGCAGTGCCCGGACAGGAAAGCTAGAGACCCAGTACTTC
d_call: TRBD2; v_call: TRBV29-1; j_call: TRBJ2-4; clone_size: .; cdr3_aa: CSVRPGTSGSSAKNIQYF; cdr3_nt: TGCAGCGTAAGACCCGGGACTAGCGGGAGTAGTGCCAAAAACATTCAGTACTTC
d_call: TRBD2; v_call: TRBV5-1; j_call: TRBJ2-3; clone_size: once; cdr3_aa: CASSFLAGGADTQYF; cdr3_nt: TGCGCCAGCAGCTTTTTAGCGGGAGGTGCAGATACGCAGTATTTT
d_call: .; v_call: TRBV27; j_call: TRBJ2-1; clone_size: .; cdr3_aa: CASSGTPREQFF; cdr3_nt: TGTGCCAGCAGCGGGACACCTCGAGAGCAGTTCTTC
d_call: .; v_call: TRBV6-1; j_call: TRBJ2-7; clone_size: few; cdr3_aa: CASSRITYEQYF; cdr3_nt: TGTGCCAGCTCGAGGATCACCTACGAGCAGTACTTC
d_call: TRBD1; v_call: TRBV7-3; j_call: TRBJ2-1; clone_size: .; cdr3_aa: CASSPRTGGYNEQFF; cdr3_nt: TGTGCCAGCAGCCCTAGGACAGGGGGGTACAATGAGCAGTTCTTC
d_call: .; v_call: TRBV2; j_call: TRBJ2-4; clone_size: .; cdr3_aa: CASSPGRSDIQYF; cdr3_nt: TGTGCCAGCAGTCCTGGCCGGAGCGACATTCAGTACTTC
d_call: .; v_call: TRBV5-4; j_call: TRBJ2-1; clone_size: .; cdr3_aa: CASSLYSSYNEQFF; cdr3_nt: TGTGCCAGCAGCTTGTACAGCTCCTACAATGAGCAGTTCTTC
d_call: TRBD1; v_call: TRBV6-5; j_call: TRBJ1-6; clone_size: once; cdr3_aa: CASSLTGESNSPLHF; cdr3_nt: TGTGCCAGCAGCTTAACAGGGGAAAGTAATTCACCCCTCCACTTT
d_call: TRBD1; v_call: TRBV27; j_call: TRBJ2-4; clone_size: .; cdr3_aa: CASSLSLTGGGGKNIQYF; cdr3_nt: TGTGCCAGCAGTTTATCCCTGACAGGGGGCGGGGGTAAAAACATTCAGTACTTC
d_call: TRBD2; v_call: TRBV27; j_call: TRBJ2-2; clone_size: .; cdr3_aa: CASGSGRAAGELFF; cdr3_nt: TGTGCCAGCGGGAGCGGGAGGGCCGCCGGGGAGCTGTTTTTT
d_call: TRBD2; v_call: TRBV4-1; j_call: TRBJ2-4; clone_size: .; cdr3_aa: CASSQLGKLAGVNRSHQYF; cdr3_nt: TGCGCCAGCAGCCAATTAGGGAAACTAGCGGGAGTCAACAGGAGTCACCAGTACTTC
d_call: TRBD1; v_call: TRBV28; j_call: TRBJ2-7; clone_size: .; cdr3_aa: CASKRDRGSYEQYF; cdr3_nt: TGTGCCAGCAAAAGGGACAGGGGGTCCTACGAGCAGTACTTC
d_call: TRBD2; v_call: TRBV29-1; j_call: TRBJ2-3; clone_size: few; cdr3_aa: CSVALAGGTDTQYF; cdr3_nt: TGCAGCGTTGCTCTAGCGGGGGGCACAGATACGCAGTATTTT
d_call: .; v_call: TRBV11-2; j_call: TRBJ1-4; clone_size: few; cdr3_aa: CASSSYRRKDEKLFF; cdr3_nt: TGTGCCAGCAGCTCCTACAGGCGGAAGGACGAAAAACTGTTTTTT
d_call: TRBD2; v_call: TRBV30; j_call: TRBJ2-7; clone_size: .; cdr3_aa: CAWSPLAGKPYSEEQYF; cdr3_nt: TGTGCCTGGAGCCCCTTAGCGGGAAAACCTTACAGCGAGGAGCAGTACTTC
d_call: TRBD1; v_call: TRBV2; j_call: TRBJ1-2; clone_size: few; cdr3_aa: CASSGTGSGYTF; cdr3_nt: TGTGCCAGCAGCGGGACAGGGAGTGGCTACACCTTC
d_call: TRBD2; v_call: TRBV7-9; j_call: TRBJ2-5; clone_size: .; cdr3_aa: CASSPGLAGGVTQYF; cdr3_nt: TGTGCCAGCAGCCCGGGACTAGCGGGAGGAGTGACCCAGTACTTC
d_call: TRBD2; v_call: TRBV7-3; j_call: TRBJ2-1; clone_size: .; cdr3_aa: CASSLKTGAGPYNEQFF; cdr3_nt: TGTGCCAGCAGCTTAAAAACGGGAGCGGGACCCTACAATGAGCAGTTCTTC